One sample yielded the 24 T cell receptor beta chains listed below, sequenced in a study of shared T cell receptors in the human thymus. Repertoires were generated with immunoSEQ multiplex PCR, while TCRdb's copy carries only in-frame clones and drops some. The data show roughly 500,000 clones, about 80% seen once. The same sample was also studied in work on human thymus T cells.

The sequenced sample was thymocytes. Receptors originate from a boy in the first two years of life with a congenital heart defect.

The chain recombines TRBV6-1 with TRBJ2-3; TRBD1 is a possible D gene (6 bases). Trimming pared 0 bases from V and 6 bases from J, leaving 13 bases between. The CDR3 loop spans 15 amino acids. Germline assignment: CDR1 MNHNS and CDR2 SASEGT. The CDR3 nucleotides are TGTGCCAGCAGTGAAGCCTACACAGGGTTGGATACGCAGTATTTT. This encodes CASSEAYTGLDTQYF.

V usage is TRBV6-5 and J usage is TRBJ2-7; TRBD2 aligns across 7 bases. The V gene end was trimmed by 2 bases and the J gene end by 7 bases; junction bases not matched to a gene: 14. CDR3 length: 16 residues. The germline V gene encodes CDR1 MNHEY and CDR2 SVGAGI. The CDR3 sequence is CASSYRLKRPGGEQYF. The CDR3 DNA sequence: TGTGCCAGCAGTTACAGACTAAAACGGCCCGGGGGGGAGCAGTACTTC.

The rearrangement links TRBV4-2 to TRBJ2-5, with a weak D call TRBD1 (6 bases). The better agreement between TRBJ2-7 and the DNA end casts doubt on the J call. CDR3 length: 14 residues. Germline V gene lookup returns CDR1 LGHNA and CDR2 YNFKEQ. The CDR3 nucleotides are TGTGCCAGCAGCCAAGGGGGACATCTGTACGAGCAGTACTTC. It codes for CASSQGGHLYEQYF.

The CDR3 DNA sequence: TGTGCCAGCAGCCAAGATTGGGGCGCAGAATCCTACGAGCAGTACTTC. It codes for CASSQDWGAESYEQYF. The chain uses TRBV4-2 and TRBJ2-7, with D possibly matching TRBD1 (5 bases). Trimming cost V 0 bases and J 1 base, with 13 bases left between them. Germline values: CDR1 LGHNA, CDR2 YNFKEQ. The CDR3 length is 16 residues.

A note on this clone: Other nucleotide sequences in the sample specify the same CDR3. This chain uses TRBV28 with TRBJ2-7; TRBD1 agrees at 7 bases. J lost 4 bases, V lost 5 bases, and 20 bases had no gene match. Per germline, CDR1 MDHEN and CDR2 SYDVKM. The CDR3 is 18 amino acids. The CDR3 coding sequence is TGTGCCAGCAGTCCGACCTACAGGGGTGCCGCGGACAGTTACGAGCAGTACTTC. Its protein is CASSPTYRGAADSYEQYF.

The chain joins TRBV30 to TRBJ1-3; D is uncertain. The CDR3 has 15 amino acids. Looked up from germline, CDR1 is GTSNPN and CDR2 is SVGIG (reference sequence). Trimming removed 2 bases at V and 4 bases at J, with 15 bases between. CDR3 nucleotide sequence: TGTGCCTGGAGTCCACCGGTCGGTCCCGGAAACACCATATATTTT. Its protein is CAWSPPVGPGNTIYF.

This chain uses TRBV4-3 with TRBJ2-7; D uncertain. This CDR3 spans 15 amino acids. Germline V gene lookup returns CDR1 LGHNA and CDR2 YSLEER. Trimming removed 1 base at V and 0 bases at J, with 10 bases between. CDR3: CASSQALTHSYEQYF. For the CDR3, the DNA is TGCGCCAGCAGCCAAGCATTGACACACTCCTACGAGCAGTACTTC.

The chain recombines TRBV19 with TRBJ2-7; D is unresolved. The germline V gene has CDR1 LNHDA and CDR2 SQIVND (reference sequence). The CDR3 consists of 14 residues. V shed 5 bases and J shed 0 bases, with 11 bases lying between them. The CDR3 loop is CASSPGVGSYEQYF. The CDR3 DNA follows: TGTGCCAGTAGTCCCGGAGTTGGCTCCTACGAGCAGTACTTC.

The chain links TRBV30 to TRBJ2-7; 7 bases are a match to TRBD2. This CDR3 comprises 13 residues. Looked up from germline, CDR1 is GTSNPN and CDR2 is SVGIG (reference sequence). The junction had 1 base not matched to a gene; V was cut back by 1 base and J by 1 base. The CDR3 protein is CAWSGGGSYEQYF. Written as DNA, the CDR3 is TGTGCCTGGAGTGGGGGAGGGTCCTACGAGCAGTACTTC.

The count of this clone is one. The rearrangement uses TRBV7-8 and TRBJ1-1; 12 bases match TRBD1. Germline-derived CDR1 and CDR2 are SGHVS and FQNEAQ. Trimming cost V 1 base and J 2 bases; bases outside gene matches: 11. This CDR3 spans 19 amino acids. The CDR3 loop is CASSLGDKGQGARNTEAFF. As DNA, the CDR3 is TGTGCCAGCAGCTTAGGGGATAAGGGACAGGGGGCTAGAAACACTGAAGCTTTCTTT.

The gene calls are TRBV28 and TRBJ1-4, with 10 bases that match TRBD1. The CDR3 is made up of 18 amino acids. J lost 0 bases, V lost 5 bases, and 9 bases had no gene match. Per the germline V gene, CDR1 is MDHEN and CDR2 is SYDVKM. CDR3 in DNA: TGTGCCAGCAGTGGCCGGGACAGGGGTACGGCAACTAATGAAAAACTGTTTTTT. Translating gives CASSGRDRGTATNEKLFF. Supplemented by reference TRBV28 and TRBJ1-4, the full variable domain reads DVKVTQSSRYLVKRTGEKVFLECVQDMDHENMFWYRQDPGLGLRLIYFSYDVKMKEKGDIPEGYSVSREKKERFSLILESASTNQTSMYLCASSGRDRGTATNEKLFFGSGTQLSVL.

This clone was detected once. DNA of the CDR3: TGCAGCGTGGGGTGGAGGGAAAGCACAGATACGCAGTATTTT. Its translation is CSVGWRESTDTQYF. J is TRBJ2-3 and V is TRBV29-1; D is possibly TRBD2 (6 bases). CDR3 length: 14 residues. Germline-derived CDR1 and CDR2 are SQVTM and ANQGSEA. Trimming removed 6 bases from V and 0 bases from J, with 13 bases in between.

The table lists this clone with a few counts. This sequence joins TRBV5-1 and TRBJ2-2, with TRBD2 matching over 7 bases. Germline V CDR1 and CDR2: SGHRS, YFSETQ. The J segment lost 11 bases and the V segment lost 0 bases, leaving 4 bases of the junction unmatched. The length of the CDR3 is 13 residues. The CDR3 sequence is CASSLAGGIELFF. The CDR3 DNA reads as TGCGCCAGCAGCTTGGCCGGGGGGATCGAGCTGTTTTTT.

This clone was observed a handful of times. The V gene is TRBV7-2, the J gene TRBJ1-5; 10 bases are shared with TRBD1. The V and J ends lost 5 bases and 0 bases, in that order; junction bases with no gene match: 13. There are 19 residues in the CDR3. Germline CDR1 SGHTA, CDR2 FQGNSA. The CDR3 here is CASSQTGGQGHYSNQPQHF. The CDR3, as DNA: TGTGCCAGCAGCCAGACCGGGGGACAGGGGCATTATAGCAATCAGCCCCAGCATTTT. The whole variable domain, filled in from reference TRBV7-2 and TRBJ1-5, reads GAGVSQSPSNKVTEKGKDVELRCDPISGHTALYWYRQSLGQGLEFLIYFQGNSAPDKSGLPSDRFSAERTGGSVSTLTIQRTQQEDSAVYLCASSQTGGQGHYSNQPQHFGDGTRLSIL.

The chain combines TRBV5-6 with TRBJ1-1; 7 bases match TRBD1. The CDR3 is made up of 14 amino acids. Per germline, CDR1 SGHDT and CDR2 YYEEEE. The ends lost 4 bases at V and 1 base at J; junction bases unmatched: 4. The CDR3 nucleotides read TGTGCCAGCAGCACGGACAGGAGGAACACTGAAGCTTTCTTT. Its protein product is CASSTDRRNTEAFF.

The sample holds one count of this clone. CDR3 DNA sequence: TGTGCCAGCAGCTTAGTTGGGGGAGGGCCGGGGTACGAGCAGTACTTC. This gives the protein CASSLVGGGPGYEQYF. The gene calls are TRBV11-2 and TRBJ2-7; 7 bases are shared with TRBD2. Germline CDR1 reads SGHAT; CDR2 reads FQNNGV. The J segment lost 4 bases and the V segment lost 1 base, leaving 10 bases of the junction unmatched. This CDR3 is built from 16 residues.

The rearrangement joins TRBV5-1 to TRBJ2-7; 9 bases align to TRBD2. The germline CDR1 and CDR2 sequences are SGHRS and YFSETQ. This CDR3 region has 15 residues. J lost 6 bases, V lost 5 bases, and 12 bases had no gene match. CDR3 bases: TGCGCCAGCAGTTTCGAAGGGCGGGAGGGCCTCGAGCAGTACTTC. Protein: CASSFEGREGLEQYF.

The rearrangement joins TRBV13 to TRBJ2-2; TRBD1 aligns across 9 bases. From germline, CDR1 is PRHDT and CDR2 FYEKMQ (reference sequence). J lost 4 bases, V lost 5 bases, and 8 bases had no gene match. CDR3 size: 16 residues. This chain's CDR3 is CASSTTGTGSTGELFF. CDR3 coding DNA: TGTGCCAGCAGCACAACCGGGACAGGGTCCACCGGGGAGCTGTTTTTT.

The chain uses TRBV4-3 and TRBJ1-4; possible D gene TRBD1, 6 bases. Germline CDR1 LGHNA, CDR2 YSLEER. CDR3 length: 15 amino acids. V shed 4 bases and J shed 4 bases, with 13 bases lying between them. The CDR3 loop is CASSPIQGLNEKLFF. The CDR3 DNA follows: TGCGCCAGCAGCCCGATACAGGGCCTTAATGAAAAACTGTTTTTT.

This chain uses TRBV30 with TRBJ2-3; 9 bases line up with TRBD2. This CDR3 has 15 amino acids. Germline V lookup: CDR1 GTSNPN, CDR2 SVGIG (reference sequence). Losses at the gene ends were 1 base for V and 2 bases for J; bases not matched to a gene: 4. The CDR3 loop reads CAWSGLAGYTDTQYF. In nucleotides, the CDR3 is TGTGCCTGGAGTGGGCTAGCGGGATACACAGATACGCAGTATTTT.

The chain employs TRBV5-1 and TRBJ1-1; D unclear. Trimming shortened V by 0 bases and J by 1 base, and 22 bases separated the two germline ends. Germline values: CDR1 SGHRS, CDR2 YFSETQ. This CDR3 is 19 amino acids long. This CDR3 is CASSLVNVGRHSGNTEAFF. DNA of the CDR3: TGCGCCAGCAGCTTGGTCAACGTTGGTAGACACTCAGGGAACACTGAAGCTTTCTTT. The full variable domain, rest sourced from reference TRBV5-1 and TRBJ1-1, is KAGVTQTPRYLIKTRGQQVTLSCSPISGHRSVSWYQQTPGQGLQFLFEYFSETQRNKGNFPGRFSGRQFSNSRSEMNVSTLELGDSALYLCASSLVNVGRHSGNTEAFFGQGTRLTVV.

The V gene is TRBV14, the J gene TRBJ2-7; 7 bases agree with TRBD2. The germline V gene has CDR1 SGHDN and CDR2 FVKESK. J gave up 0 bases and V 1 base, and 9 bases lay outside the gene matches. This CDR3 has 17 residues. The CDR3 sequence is CASSQVPPGGFSYEQYF. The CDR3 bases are TGTGCCAGCAGCCAAGTGCCCCCGGGGGGATTCTCCTACGAGCAGTACTTC.

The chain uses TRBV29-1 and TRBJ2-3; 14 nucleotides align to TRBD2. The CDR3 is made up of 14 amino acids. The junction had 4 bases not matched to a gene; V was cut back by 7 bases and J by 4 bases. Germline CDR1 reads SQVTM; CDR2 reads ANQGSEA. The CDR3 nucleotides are TGCAGCGGTGGACTAGCGGGAGGCCCAGATACGCAGTATTTT. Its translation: CSGGLAGGPDTQYF.

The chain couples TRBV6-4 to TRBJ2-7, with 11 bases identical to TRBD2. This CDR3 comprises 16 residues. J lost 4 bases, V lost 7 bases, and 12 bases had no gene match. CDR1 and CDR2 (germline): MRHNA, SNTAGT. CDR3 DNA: TGTGCCAGCACCCACGGCGGTAGCGGGAGGGCATACGAGCAGTACTTC. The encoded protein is CASTHGGSGRAYEQYF.